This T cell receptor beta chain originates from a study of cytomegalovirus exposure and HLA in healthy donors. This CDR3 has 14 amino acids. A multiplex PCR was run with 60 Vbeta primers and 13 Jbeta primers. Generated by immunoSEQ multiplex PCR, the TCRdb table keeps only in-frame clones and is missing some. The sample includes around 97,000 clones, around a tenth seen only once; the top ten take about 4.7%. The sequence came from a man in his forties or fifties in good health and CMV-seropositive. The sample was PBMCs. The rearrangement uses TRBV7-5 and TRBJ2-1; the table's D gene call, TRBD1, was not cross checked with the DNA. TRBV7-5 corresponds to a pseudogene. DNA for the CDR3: TGTGCCAGAAGCTTAGCCGCAGGGGCCAATGAGCAGTTCTTC. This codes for CARSLAAGANEQFF.